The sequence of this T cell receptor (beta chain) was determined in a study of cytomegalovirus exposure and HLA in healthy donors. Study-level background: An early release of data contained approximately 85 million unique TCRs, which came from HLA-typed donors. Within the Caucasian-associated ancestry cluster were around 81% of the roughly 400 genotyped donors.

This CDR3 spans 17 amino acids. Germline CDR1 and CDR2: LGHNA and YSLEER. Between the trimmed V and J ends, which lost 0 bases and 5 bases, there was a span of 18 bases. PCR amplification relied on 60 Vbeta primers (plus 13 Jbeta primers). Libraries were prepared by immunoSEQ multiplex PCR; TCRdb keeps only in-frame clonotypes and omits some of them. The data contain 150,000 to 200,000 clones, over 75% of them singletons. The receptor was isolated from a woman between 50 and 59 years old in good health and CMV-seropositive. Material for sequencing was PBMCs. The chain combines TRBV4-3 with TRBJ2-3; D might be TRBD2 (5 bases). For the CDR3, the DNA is TGCGCCAGCAGCCAAGATCAAGCGGCCATGGCCCGAGATACGCAGTATTTT. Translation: CASSQDQAAMARDTQYF.